The clone carrying this T cell receptor (beta chain) was detected only a few times. V was shortened by 5 bases and J by 2 bases, with 12 bases between the two germline ends. CDR3 size: 14 residues. Germline V gives CDR1 SEHNR, CDR2 FQNEAQ (reference sequence). The sample originates from a study of blood T cells in healthy people across ages. Next came a second PCR, run for about 7 to 12 cycles, which used a sample-barcoded 5' primer along with a J-beta primer mix. TCRdb passed the 5' RACE reads through MiXCR, listing each CDR3 protein once. The table lists about 1.4 million distinct CDR3 sequences, roughly 64% of them singletons. Each donor supplied roughly 10 milliliters of peripheral blood.

The sequenced sample was blood. This clonotype was sampled from a man younger than 35 in good health. This chain joins TRBV7-9 and TRBJ2-5; tentatively, D is TRBD2 (5 bases). The CDR3 DNA follows: TGTGCCAGCAGCCACGTCACTAGACAAGAGACCCAGTACTTC. It is translated as CASSHVTRQETQYF.